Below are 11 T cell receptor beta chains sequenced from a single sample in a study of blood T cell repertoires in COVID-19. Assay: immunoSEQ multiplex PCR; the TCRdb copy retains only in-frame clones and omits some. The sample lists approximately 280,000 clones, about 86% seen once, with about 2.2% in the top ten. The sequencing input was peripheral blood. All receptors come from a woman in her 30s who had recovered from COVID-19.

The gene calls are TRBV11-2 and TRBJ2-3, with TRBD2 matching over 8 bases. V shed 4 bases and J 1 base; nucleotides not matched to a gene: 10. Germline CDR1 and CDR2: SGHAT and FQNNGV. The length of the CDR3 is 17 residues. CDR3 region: CASSWTPGLGGTDTQYF. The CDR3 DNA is TGTGCCAGCAGCTGGACTCCGGGACTAGGCGGCACAGATACGCAGTATTTT.

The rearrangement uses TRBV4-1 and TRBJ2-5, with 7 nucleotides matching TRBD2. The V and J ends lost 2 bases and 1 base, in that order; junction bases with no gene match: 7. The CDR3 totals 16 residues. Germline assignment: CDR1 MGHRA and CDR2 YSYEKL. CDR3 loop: CASSQSGGLPQETQYF. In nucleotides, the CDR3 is TGCGCCAGCAGCCAAAGTGGGGGACTACCCCAAGAGACCCAGTACTTC.

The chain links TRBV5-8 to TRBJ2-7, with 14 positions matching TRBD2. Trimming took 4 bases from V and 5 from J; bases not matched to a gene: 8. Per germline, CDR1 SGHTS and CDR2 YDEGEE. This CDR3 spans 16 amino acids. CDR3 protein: CASSAATSGGAHEQYF. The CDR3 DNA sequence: TGTGCCAGCAGCGCGGCGACTAGCGGGGGGGCCCACGAGCAGTACTTC.

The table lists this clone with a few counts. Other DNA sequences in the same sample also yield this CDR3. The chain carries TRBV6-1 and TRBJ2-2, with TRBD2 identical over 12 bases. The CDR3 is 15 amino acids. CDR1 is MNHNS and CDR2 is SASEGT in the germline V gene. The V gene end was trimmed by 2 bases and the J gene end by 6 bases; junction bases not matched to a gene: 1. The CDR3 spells CASSELAGGPGELFF. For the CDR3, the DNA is TGTGCCAGCAGTGAACTAGCGGGGGGGCCCGGGGAGCTGTTTTTT.

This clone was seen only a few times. The CDR3 loop is CASSEGGYNEQFF. As DNA, the CDR3 is TGTGCCAGTAGTGAAGGGGGCTACAATGAGCAGTTCTTC. This rearrangement joins TRBV19 to TRBJ2-1; D is possibly TRBD1 (6 bases). The CDR3 contains 13 residues. Germline CDR1 is LNHDA and CDR2 is SQIVND (reference sequence). V shed 5 bases and J shed 3 bases, with 8 bases lying between them.

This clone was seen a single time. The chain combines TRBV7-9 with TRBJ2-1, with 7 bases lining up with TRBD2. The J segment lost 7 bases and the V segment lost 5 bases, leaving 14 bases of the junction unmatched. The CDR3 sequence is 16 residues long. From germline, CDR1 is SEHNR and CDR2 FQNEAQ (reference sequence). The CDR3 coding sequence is TGTGCCAGCAGCCCCCCTGGCGGGAGATCTACAAATGAGCAGTTCTTC. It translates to CASSPPGGRSTNEQFF.

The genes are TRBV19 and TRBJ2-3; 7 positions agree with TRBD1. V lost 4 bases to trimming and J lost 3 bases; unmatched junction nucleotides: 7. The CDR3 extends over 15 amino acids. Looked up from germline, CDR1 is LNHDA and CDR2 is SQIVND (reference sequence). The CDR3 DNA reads TGTGCCAGTAGTACCGACAGGGTTTTAACAGATACGCAGTATTTT. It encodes CASSTDRVLTDTQYF.

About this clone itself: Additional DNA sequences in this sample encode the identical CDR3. The CDR3 loop is CASSFGGANEKLFF. CDR3 nucleotide sequence: TGCGCCAGCAGCTTCGGGGGAGCTAATGAAAAACTGTTTTTT. This sequence joins TRBV5-1 and TRBJ1-4; tentatively, D is TRBD1 (5 bases). V gave up 2 bases and J gave up 3 bases, with 8 bases separating them. The V gene's germline CDR1 is SGHRS and CDR2 YFSETQ. This CDR3 contains 14 residues.

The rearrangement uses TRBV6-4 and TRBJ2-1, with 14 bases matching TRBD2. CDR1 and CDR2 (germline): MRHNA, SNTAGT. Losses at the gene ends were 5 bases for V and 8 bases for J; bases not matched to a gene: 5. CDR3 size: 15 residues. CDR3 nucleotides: TGTGCCAGCAGTCCGACTAGCGGGGGGGCGGATGAGCAGTTCTTC. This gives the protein CASSPTSGGADEQFF.

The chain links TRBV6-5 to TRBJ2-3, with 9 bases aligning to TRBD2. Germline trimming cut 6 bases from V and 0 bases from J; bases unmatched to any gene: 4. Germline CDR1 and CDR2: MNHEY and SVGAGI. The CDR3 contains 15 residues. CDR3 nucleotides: TGTGCCAGCAGCGGCCTAGCGGGGAGCACAGATACGCAGTATTTT. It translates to CASSGLAGSTDTQYF.

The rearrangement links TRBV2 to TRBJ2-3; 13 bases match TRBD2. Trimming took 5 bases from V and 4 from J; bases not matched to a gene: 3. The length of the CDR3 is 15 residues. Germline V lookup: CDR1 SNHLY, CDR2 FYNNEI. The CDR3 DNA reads TGTGCCAGCAGTACGGGACTAGCGGGGCCAGATACGCAGTATTTT. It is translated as CASSTGLAGPDTQYF.